These 8 T cell receptor beta chains share one sample of origin, sequenced in a study of T cell repertoires in cytomegalovirus infection. TCRdb fed the reads into MiXCR, producing one record per CDR3 protein. Altogether about 900,000 distinct CDR3 sequences are present, less than 35% being singletons, with the ten largest covering over 12%. No antigen has been assigned to these receptors. Sequencing used cultured CD8+ T cells from PBMCs, obtained from culture after CMV antigen stimulation. These receptors were collected from a human donor in good health (CMV status not recorded). Some clones in this sample may be carry-over from other donors' samples.

With respect to this clonotype: One end of the junction fails to match germline, which may point to a read error. The rearrangement uses TRBV6-2 or TRBV6-3 and TRBJ2-1; no reliable D call. CDR1 MNHEY and CDR2 SVGEGT come from the germline V gene. The CDR3 extends over 12 amino acids. CDR3: CVSRPSRNEQFF. CDR3 DNA: TGTGTCAGCAGACCTAGTCGCAATGAGCAGTTCTTC.

The rearrangement joins TRBV24-1 to TRBJ2-3; D is undetermined. V was cut by 2 bases and J by 4 bases, with 18 bases left in between. The germline V gene has CDR1 KGHDR and CDR2 SFDVKD. There are 17 residues in the CDR3. CDR3 amino acids: CATSDSGAVSGADTQYF. The CDR3 DNA follows: TGTGCCACCAGTGATTCTGGAGCAGTCAGTGGGGCAGATACGCAGTATTTT.

This rearrangement joins TRBV19 to TRBJ1-6; maybe TRBD1 (6 bases). The germline CDR1 and CDR2 sequences are LNHDA and SQIVND (reference sequence). The length of the CDR3 is 16 residues. Trimming removed 3 bases at V and 7 bases at J, with 16 bases between. The CDR3 reads CASSISPRGLNSPLHF. The CDR3 coding sequence is TGTGCCAGTAGTATCAGCCCCAGGGGCCTCAATTCACCCCTCCACTTT.

This rearrangement joins TRBV7-8 to TRBJ2-7; TRBD2 matches 7 bases. Germline V lookup: CDR1 SGHVS, CDR2 FQNEAQ. This CDR3 has 13 amino acids. V gave up 5 bases and J gave up 3 bases; unmatched junction bases: 4. CDR3 amino acids: CASSGRGDYEQYV. The CDR3, as DNA: TGTGCCAGCAGCGGCCGGGGGGACTACGAGCAGTACGTC.

V usage is TRBV14 and J usage is TRBJ2-5, with 9 bases identical to TRBD1. The V segment lost 3 bases and the J segment 0 bases; nucleotides outside the gene matches: 14. Germline V gene lookup returns CDR1 SGHDN and CDR2 FVKESK. The CDR3 sequence is 19 residues long. CDR3 sequence (DNA): TGTGCCAGCAGCCAGGATCAGTACAGGGGGCTACCTTACCAAGAGACCCAGTACTTC. This gives the protein CASSQDQYRGLPYQETQYF.

The J gene is TRBJ1-1, the V gene TRBV15, with D tentatively TRBD1 (6 bases). The ends were cut back, 0 bases at V and 3 bases at J, with 11 bases in the middle. Germline assignment: CDR1 LNHNV and CDR2 YYDKDF (reference sequence). The CDR3 is 15 residues long. The DNA of the CDR3 is TGTGCCACCAGCAGAGATCGGGGGGCGGACACTGAAGCTTTCTTT. Amino acid sequence: CATSRDRGADTEAFF.

This chain links TRBV12-3 or TRBV12-4 with TRBJ2-3; a weak D match, TRBD2 (5 bases). V was trimmed by 6 bases and J by 2 bases, leaving 18 bases between them. The CDR3 extends over 16 amino acids. The CDR3, as DNA: TGTGCCAGCAGACCCTCATCCGAGCGGAACACAGATACGCAGTATTTT. It encodes CASRPSSERNTDTQYF.

The CDR3 coding sequence is TGTGCCAGCAGCTCCCTTCACTACGAGCAGTACGTC. Amino acids: CASSSLHYEQYV. The chain has TRBV7-9 and TRBJ2-7; D unclear. The CDR3 is 12 residues long. The V and J ends lost 4 bases and 3 bases respectively, with 7 bases between them. Germline CDR1 SEHNR, CDR2 FQNEAQ (reference sequence).